The rows below give T cell receptor beta chains drawn from one sample of a study of cytotoxic CD8 clonotypes in ibrutinib-treated CLL. Sequencing was performed with immunoSEQ multiplex PCR; in TCRdb, only in-frame clones are kept and a portion is missing. Of approximately 53,000 clones listed, less than 85% were seen once; the top ten hold about a fifth. The sample in question was PBMCs, obtained after 24 months of ibrutinib treatment. The receptors stem from a human donor with chronic lymphocytic leukemia. Each CDR3 is given without its conserved first and last residue. A D gene is named only where the DNA matches it firmly.

TRBV5-1	TRBJ1-1	NA	ASSFETANTEAF
TRBV20-1	TRBJ2-1	NA	SAEMNEQF
TRBV5-5	TRBJ1-2	NA	ASSPRRVPGWNYGYT
TRBV19	TRBJ2-7	TRBD1	ASSTGGVTSGEQY
TRBV6-6	TRBJ2-7	NA	ASSASGVGTYEQY
TRBV28	TRBJ1-4	NA	ASSSQATVYSTNEKLF
TRBV29-1	TRBJ1-4	NA	SASRGFATNEKLF
TRBV11-3	TRBJ2-1	TRBD2	ASSLSGREQF
TRBV7-9	TRBJ1-4	NA	ASSRDSNEKLF
TRBV27	TRBJ2-3	NA	ASSLGSGSSTDTQY
TRBV6-1	TRBJ2-2	TRBD2	ASSRTSGSTGELF
TRBV5-1	TRBJ2-3	NA	ASSLVSGGVDTQY
TRBV25-1	TRBJ1-1	NA	ASSTTGIWEAF
TRBV20-1	TRBJ2-7	NA	SASEGYEQY
TRBV5-4	TRBJ2-3	NA	ASSRVGGLSDTQY
TRBV19	TRBJ2-7	NA	ASSDSGWAYEQY
TRBV27	TRBJ2-7	NA	ASSFVGAGAGNPKYPGEQY
TRBV19	TRBJ1-3	NA	ASSIAGRDTIY
TRBV2	TRBJ1-5	NA	ATAEQYSNQPQH
TRBV11-3	TRBJ2-3	TRBD1	ASSLGMTGATDTQY
TRBV9	TRBJ2-7	TRBD1	ASSEGQGWEQY
TRBV9	TRBJ2-1	NA	ASSLYRENFYNEQF
TRBV5-8	TRBJ2-5	NA	ASSLVRDQETQY
TRBV6-6	TRBJ2-7	NA	ASSYKIYEQY
TRBV7-2	TRBJ1-1	TRBD1	ASSPRTGRNTEAF
TRBV6-5	TRBJ1-2	TRBD1	ASSYSGRQGGYT
TRBV19	TRBJ2-3	TRBD2	ASSTTSLETQY
TRBV6-4	TRBJ2-2	NA	ASTNEANTGELF
TRBV19	TRBJ2-3	NA	ASSWTATSTDTQY
TRBV14	TRBJ1-2	TRBD1	ASSRATGLNYGYT
TRBV20-1	TRBJ2-1	NA	SAREGGKEF
TRBV19	TRBJ1-1	NA	ASSFLGGETEAF
TRBV7-9	TRBJ2-5	NA	ASSPLGGGVRGQGETQY
TRBV7-2	TRBJ2-1	TRBD1	ASSFGQGMGNEQF
TRBV6-5	TRBJ1-1	NA	ASSYGGGWMNTEAF
TRBV19	TRBJ2-1	NA	ASSIDAANSYNEQF
TRBV2	TRBJ2-7	NA	ASSEGTLEPYEQY